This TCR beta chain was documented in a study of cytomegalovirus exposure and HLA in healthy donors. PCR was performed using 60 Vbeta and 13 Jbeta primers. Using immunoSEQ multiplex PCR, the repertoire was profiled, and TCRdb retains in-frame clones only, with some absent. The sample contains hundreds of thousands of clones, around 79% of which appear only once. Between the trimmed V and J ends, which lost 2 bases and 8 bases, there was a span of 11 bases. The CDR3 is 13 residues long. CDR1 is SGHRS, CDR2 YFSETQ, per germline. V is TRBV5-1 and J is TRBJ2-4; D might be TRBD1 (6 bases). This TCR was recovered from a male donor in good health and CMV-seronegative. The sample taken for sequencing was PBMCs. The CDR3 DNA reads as TGCGCCAGCAGCTTACAGGGTCTGGACATTCAGTACTTC. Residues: CASSLQGLDIQYF.